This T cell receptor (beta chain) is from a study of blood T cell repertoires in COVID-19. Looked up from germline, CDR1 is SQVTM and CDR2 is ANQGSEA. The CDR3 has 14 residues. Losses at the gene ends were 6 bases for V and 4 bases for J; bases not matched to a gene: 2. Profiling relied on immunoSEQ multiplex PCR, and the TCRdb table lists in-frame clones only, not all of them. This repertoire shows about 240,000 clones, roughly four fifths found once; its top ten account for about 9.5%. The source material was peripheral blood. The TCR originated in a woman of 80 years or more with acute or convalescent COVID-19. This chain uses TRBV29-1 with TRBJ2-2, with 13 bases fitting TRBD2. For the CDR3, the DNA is TGCAGCGTCGGACTAGCGGGGGCCACCGGGGAGCTGTTTTTT. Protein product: CSVGLAGATGELFF.